This is a list of T cell receptor beta chains from one sample in a study of blood T cell repertoires in COVID-19. This table comes from immunoSEQ multiplex PCR, and its TCRdb copy is limited to in-frame clones, with some not included. The sample holds 200,000 to 250,000 clones, 85% to 90% seen once. Sequences were obtained from peripheral blood. These receptor sequences come from a man at least 80 years old with acute or convalescent COVID-19. Each CDR3 is given with its conserved first and last residue. D genes are given only for firm matches. Not all rows give a size; the values are once, few, many and, for expanded clones, a class.

v_call	j_call	d_call	clone_size	cdr3_aa	cdr3_nt
TRBV24-1	TRBJ2-2	TRBD2	.	CATSDQRRLAGGANTGELFF	TGTGCCACCAGTGACCAACGTAGACTAGCGGGAGGCGCGAACACCGGGGAGCTGTTTTTT
TRBV18	TRBJ1-4	TRBD1	.	CASSLTRQGLLGKLFF	TGTGCCAGCTCACTTACACGACAGGGTTTGTTGGGAAAACTGTTTTTT
TRBV18	TRBJ1-3	TRBD1	.	CASSSGTGVSGNTIYF	TGTGCCAGCTCGTCCGGGACAGGGGTGTCTGGAAACACCATATATTTT
TRBV11-3	TRBJ2-1	.	.	CASSLGRERDNEQFF	TGTGCCAGCAGCTTAGGGCGGGAAAGGGACAATGAGCAGTTCTTC
TRBV18	TRBJ2-2	.	.	CASSPTATNTGELFF	TGTGCCAGCTCACCTACAGCAACGAACACCGGGGAGCTGTTTTTT
TRBV11-3	TRBJ2-5	TRBD1	.	CASSLEYRGFETQYF	TGTGCCAGCAGCTTAGAGTACAGGGGGTTCGAGACCCAGTACTTC
TRBV10-3	TRBJ2-2	TRBD2	.	CAISGSLAGNTGELFF	TGTGCCATCAGTGGGAGCCTAGCGGGAAACACCGGGGAGCTGTTTTTT
TRBV27	TRBJ1-5	.	.	CASSSGQGSYSNQPQHF	.
TRBV5-1	TRBJ2-7	.	.	CASSLLDSYEQYF	TGCGCCAGCAGCTTGTTGGACAGCTACGAGCAGTACTTC
TRBV29-1	TRBJ1-2	.	.	CSVEGTIPGYGYTF	TGCAGCGTTGAAGGGACAATCCCAGGCTATGGCTACACCTTC
TRBV27	TRBJ2-1	TRBD2	.	CASSLTGLAYNEQFF	TGTGCCAGCAGTTTAACCGGACTAGCGTACAATGAGCAGTTCTTC
TRBV7-6	TRBJ2-1	.	once	CASSLVSGAWSEQFF	TGTGCCAGCAGCTTAGTTTCGGGAGCTTGGAGTGAGCAGTTCTTC
TRBV29-1	TRBJ1-2	.	.	CSVEVQGAGYTF	TGCAGCGTTGAAGTTCAGGGCGCTGGCTACACCTTC
TRBV3-1/TRBV3-2	TRBJ2-3	TRBD2	few	CASSLQASGRWGKDTQYF	TGTGCCAGCAGCCTGCAGGCTAGCGGGAGGTGGGGGAAAGATACGCAGTATTTT
TRBV30	TRBJ2-5	.	.	CAWKGVETQYF	TGTGCCTGGAAGGGAGTCGAGACCCAGTACTTC
TRBV7-3	TRBJ1-2	.	.	CASSLIGGNYGYTF	TGTGCCAGCAGCTTAATCGGGGGTAACTATGGCTACACCTTC
TRBV11-3	TRBJ2-5	.	.	CASSLFRQETQYF	TGTGCCAGCAGCTTATTCCGGCAAGAGACCCAGTACTTC
TRBV28	TRBJ1-2	.	.	CASSSRQEPYYGYTF	TGTGCCAGCAGTTCTCGACAGGAGCCCTACTATGGCTACACCTTC
TRBV7-3	TRBJ2-1	TRBD1	.	CASSPQDRAIYNEQFF	TGTGCCAGCAGCCCCCAGGACAGGGCTATCTACAATGAGCAGTTCTTC
TRBV24-1	TRBJ2-1	TRBD2	.	CATSDVLGGGVDEQFF	TGTGCCACCAGTGATGTTTTGGGGGGAGGGGTAGATGAGCAGTTCTTC
TRBV6-5	TRBJ2-4	TRBD1	once	CASSYDGQGALNIQYF	TGTGCCAGCAGTTACGACGGACAGGGGGCTTTAAACATTCAGTACTTC
TRBV7-2	TRBJ1-5	.	.	CASSLRRNQPQHF	TGTGCCAGCAGCTTAAGGAGGAATCAGCCCCAGCATTTT
TRBV7-2	TRBJ2-2	.	.	CASSFTHLNTGELFF	TGTGCCAGCAGCTTTACACACCTGAACACCGGGGAGCTGTTTTTT
TRBV5-1	TRBJ2-3	.	.	CASSLDGSSDTQYF	TGCGCCAGCAGCTTGGACGGGAGCTCAGATACGCAGTATTTT
TRBV7-8	TRBJ2-3	TRBD2	.	CASSLERGSGTDTQYF	TGTGCCAGCAGCTTAGAGCGCGGGAGCGGAACAGATACGCAGTATTTT
TRBV6-4	TRBJ1-6	TRBD1	.	CASSVGQGGSPLHF	TGTGCCAGCAGTGTGGGACAGGGGGGATCACCCCTCCACTTT
TRBV15	TRBJ1-4	TRBD1	few	CATSRDGTGEEKLFF	TGTGCCACCAGCAGAGATGGAACAGGGGAAGAAAAACTGTTTTTT
TRBV23-1	TRBJ2-2	.	.	CASSQFCRGPPRTGELFF	TGCGCCAGCAGTCAATTTTGCAGGGGTCCTCCCAGGACCGGGGAGCTGTTTTTT
TRBV11-3	TRBJ2-3	.	.	CASSSGGGLGTDTQYF	TGTGCCAGCAGCTCAGGGGGAGGACTTGGCACAGATACGCAGTATTTT
TRBV24-1	TRBJ2-5	.	once	CATSVLGGGRETQYF	TGTGCCACCAGTGTCCTGGGGGGGGGCCGGGAGACCCAGTACTTC
TRBV7-2	TRBJ1-2	.	.	CASSYSGASVYGYTF	TGTGCCAGCAGCTACTCAGGGGCCTCGGTCTATGGCTACACCTTC
TRBV10-1	TRBJ2-7	TRBD1	.	CASQTPTDREYEQYF	TGCGCCAGCCAGACCCCTACGGACAGGGAATACGAGCAGTACTTC
TRBV3-1/TRBV3-2	TRBJ2-1	.	.	CASSQGGYSSDEQFF	TGTGCCAGCAGCCAAGGAGGGTATAGCAGTGATGAGCAGTTCTTC
TRBV6-4	TRBJ2-3	TRBD2	.	CASSAGGSSDTQYF	TGTGCCAGCAGTGCAGGCGGGAGCTCGGATACGCAGTATTTT
TRBV18	TRBJ2-4	.	.	CASSPPLSGGDIQYF	TGTGCCAGCTCACCACCGCTCAGTGGAGGGGACATTCAGTACTTC
TRBV24-1	TRBJ1-5	TRBD1	.	CATSDHGTGNQPQHF	TGTGCCACCAGTGACCATGGGACAGGCAATCAGCCCCAGCATTTT
TRBV5-1	TRBJ1-4	.	.	CASSPGAGSTNEKLFF	TGCGCCAGCAGCCCCGGTGCGGGATCAACTAATGAAAAACTGTTTTTT
TRBV19	TRBJ1-1	TRBD1	.	CASSGTGETEAFF	TGTGCCAGTAGTGGGACAGGGGAAACTGAAGCTTTCTTT
TRBV6-5	TRBJ2-3	TRBD2	once	CASTGGSADTQYF	TGTGCCAGCACTGGCGGGAGTGCAGATACGCAGTATTTT
TRBV7-9	TRBJ1-4	.	.	CASGSGRTTNEKLFF	TGTGCCAGCGGATCTGGGAGGACAACTAATGAAAAACTGTTTTTT
TRBV7-3	TRBJ2-5	TRBD2	once	CASSPGLAGGETQYF	TGTGCCAGCAGCCCTGGACTAGCGGGAGGAGAGACCCAGTACTTC
TRBV30	TRBJ2-4	TRBD1	once	CAGRMTGGFDKNIQYF	TGTGCCGGGCGAATGACAGGGGGCTTTGACAAAAACATTCAGTACTTC
TRBV5-1	TRBJ2-5	TRBD2	once	CASSLSGRRETQYF	TGCGCCAGCAGCCTCAGCGGGAGGAGGGAGACCCAGTACTTC
TRBV7-8	TRBJ2-1	.	.	CASSLSSAGPYNEQFF	TGTGCCAGCAGCTTATCTAGCGCAGGCCCCTACAATGAGCAGTTCTTC
TRBV28	TRBJ2-7	TRBD2	medium-sized	CASRLTSGRAGYEQYF	TGTGCCAGCAGGTTGACTAGCGGGAGGGCGGGGTACGAGCAGTACTTC
TRBV7-3	TRBJ2-1	TRBD2	.	CASSVGGGNEQFF	TGTGCCAGCAGCGTCGGGGGAGGGAATGAGCAGTTCTTC
TRBV14	TRBJ1-2	.	.	CASSQAPGYYGYTF	TGTGCCAGCAGCCAGGCCCCGGGGTACTATGGCTACACCTTC
TRBV10-2	TRBJ2-1	.	.	CASSEWAGDYNEQFF	TGCGCCAGCAGTGAATGGGCGGGTGATTACAATGAGCAGTTCTTC
TRBV4-1	TRBJ1-5	.	.	CASSQDKFGRGSNQPQHF	TGCGCCAGCAGCCAAGATAAATTTGGGAGGGGGAGCAATCAGCCCCAGCATTTT
TRBV7-8	TRBJ2-1	TRBD2	.	CASSPYSGRDEQFF	TGTGCCAGCAGCCCCTATAGCGGGAGGGATGAGCAGTTCTTC
TRBV15	TRBJ2-3	.	.	CATSREVGRDTDTQYF	TGTGCCACCAGCAGAGAGGTGGGCAGGGATACAGATACGCAGTATTTT
TRBV9	TRBJ2-1	TRBD2	.	CASSSKTSALQDEQFF	TGTGCCAGCAGCTCCAAGACTAGCGCCCTCCAGGATGAGCAGTTCTTC
TRBV2	TRBJ1-2	.	.	CASIVAPEGYGYTF	TGTGCCAGCATTGTGGCCCCCGAGGGCTATGGCTACACCTTC